What follows are 20 T cell receptor beta chains derived from one specimen sequenced in a study of control samples from healthy donors and cancer patients. Clones were read by immunoSEQ multiplex PCR, and TCRdb kept only the in-frame ones, dropping some. The profile covers 390,000 or so clones, with around 90% appearing a single time and 5.5% to 7.5% taken by the ten largest. Sequencing was carried out using PBMCs. These receptors all come from a man aged 40-55 years with head and neck cancer.

The rearrangement joins TRBV6-5 to TRBJ1-5; D is uncertain. This CDR3 comprises 15 residues. Between the trimmed V and J ends, which lost 6 bases and 2 bases, there was a span of 14 bases. Germline V gene lookup returns CDR1 MNHEY and CDR2 SVGAGI. In DNA, the CDR3 is TGTGCCAGCAGCCTCTATTTTGGCGGCAATCAGCCCCAGCATTTT. It codes for CASSLYFGGNQPQHF.

The chain combines TRBV5-1 with TRBJ2-5; D is uncertain. Looked up from germline, CDR1 is SGHRS and CDR2 is YFSETQ. V lost 0 bases to trimming and J lost 3 bases, with 18 bases between them. The CDR3 spans 17 residues. CDR3 nucleotides: TGCGCCAGCAGCTTGGGACGGACGCTTCCTGAGAAAGAGACCCAGTACTTC. It yields the protein CASSLGRTLPEKETQYF.

The chain has TRBV27 and TRBJ2-5, with D unresolved. Germline CDR1 and CDR2: MNHEY and SMNVEV (reference sequence). CDR3 length: 12 amino acids. Trimming pared 3 bases from V and 9 bases from J, leaving 11 bases between. The CDR3 loop is CASSLTLVPQYF. In DNA, the CDR3 is TGTGCCAGCAGTTTGACCCTCGTACCCCAGTACTTC.

The rearrangement joins TRBV19 to TRBJ2-3; no clear D gene. The CDR3 is 16 residues long. V lost 4 bases, J lost 0 bases, and 14 bases lay in between. From germline, CDR1 is LNHDA and CDR2 SQIVND (reference sequence). Here the CDR3 DNA reads TGTGCCAGTAGTAACCCTGGCGGTGCTAGCACAGATACGCAGTATTTT. It is translated as CASSNPGGASTDTQYF.

The chain combines TRBV19 with TRBJ2-1; TRBD2 aligns across 12 bases. Germline lookup yields CDR1 LNHDA and CDR2 SQIVND (reference sequence). Trimming at V came to 7 bases and at J to 0 bases, leaving 13 bases not matched to a gene. CDR3 length equals 19 residues. The CDR3 region is CASTAGWLAGGSSYNEQFF. The DNA of the CDR3 is TGTGCCAGTACCGCGGGTTGGCTAGCGGGAGGGAGCTCCTACAATGAGCAGTTCTTC.

This clone has a single count. The chain uses TRBV6-5 and TRBJ2-7, with TRBD1 identical over 9 bases. V trimming: 4 bases; J trimming: 4 bases; junction bases outside the gene matches: 5. Germline loops: CDR1 MNHEY, CDR2 SVGAGI. The CDR3 runs 14 residues. The CDR3 reads CASSWDRERYEQYF. The CDR3 DNA reads TGTGCCAGCAGTTGGGACAGGGAGAGGTACGAGCAGTACTTC.

The genes are TRBV7-9 and TRBJ1-2; the D is unclear. The V end was cut by 2 bases, the J end by 4 bases, with 17 bases between. The CDR3 loop spans 16 amino acids. The germline V gene encodes CDR1 SEHNR and CDR2 FQNEAQ (reference sequence). CDR3 DNA: TGTGCCAGCAGCTTATTCCAAGAGGCCTTTCGCTATGGCTACACCTTC. Translation gives CASSLFQEAFRYGYTF.

The chain has TRBV6-5 and TRBJ1-1; D ambiguous. The germline V and J ends were trimmed by 7 bases and 2 bases, with 11 bases remaining between them. This CDR3 is built from 13 residues. In germline, CDR1 is MNHEY, CDR2 SVGAGI. Here the CDR3 reads CASIGPFNTEAFF. CDR3 in DNA: TGTGCCAGCATAGGACCGTTCAACACTGAAGCTTTCTTT.

The chain combines TRBV6-1 with TRBJ1-6; D remains ambiguous. CDR3 size: 11 residues. V was cut by 2 bases and J by 9 bases, with 2 bases left in between. The germline V gene encodes CDR1 MNHNS and CDR2 SASEGT. The CDR3 here is CASSERSPLHF. The DNA for the CDR3 is TGTGCCAGCAGTGAACGTTCACCCCTCCACTTT.

Written as DNA, the CDR3 is TGCAGCGTTGAGGATGGACAGGGGTCAGATACGCAGTATTTT. It is translated as CSVEDGQGSDTQYF. The chain carries TRBV29-1 and TRBJ2-3; TRBD1 matches at 9 bases. This CDR3 is built from 14 residues. Germline CDR1 SQVTM, CDR2 ANQGSEA. J was trimmed by 4 bases and V by 3 bases; bases with no gene match: 5.

This chain joins TRBV28 and TRBJ1-2, with TRBD1 identical over 10 bases. CDR1 is MDHEN and CDR2 is SYDVKM in the germline V gene. The CDR3 covers 12 residues. Trimming removed 7 bases from V and 6 bases from J; junction bases left unmatched: 2. In nucleotides, the CDR3 is TGTGCCAGCAACGACAGGGGGCATGGCTACACCTTC. Amino acid sequence: CASNDRGHGYTF.

The rearrangement links TRBV7-2 to TRBJ2-7; D might be TRBD2 (5 bases). The germline V gene encodes CDR1 SGHTA and CDR2 FQGNSA. The CDR3 runs 14 residues. V was trimmed by 3 bases and J by 5 bases, leaving 14 bases between them. As DNA, the CDR3 is TGTGCCAGCAGCTTTACTCCGGGGAGCGACGAGCAGTACTTC. Protein sequence: CASSFTPGSDEQYF.

The chain couples TRBV13 to TRBJ1-2; D not resolved. This CDR3 comprises 14 residues. Germline values: CDR1 PRHDT, CDR2 FYEKMQ (reference sequence). V gave up 5 bases and J gave up 4 bases, with 14 bases separating them. In DNA form, the CDR3 reads TGTGCCAGCAGCCACGGACGCGGCTTCTATGGCTACACCTTC. Its protein is CASSHGRGFYGYTF.

The rearrangement uses TRBV6-5 and TRBJ2-3, with D unresolved. The CDR3 extends over 15 amino acids. Trimming left V 6 bases short and J 0 bases short, with 13 bases between. Germline lookup yields CDR1 MNHEY and CDR2 SVGAGI. Written as DNA, the CDR3 is TGTGCCAGCAGACCCACCTACAGTAGCACAGATACGCAGTATTTT. Translating it yields CASRPTYSSTDTQYF.

This clone has more than one count but fewer than ten. The chain combines TRBV5-6 with TRBJ1-2; D is possibly TRBD1 (5 bases). Germline CDR1 reads SGHDT; CDR2 reads YYEEEE. Trimming took 4 bases from V and 8 from J, leaving 15 bases between them. The length of the CDR3 is 13 residues. The CDR3 reads CASSRVGVGGYTF. As DNA, the CDR3 is TGTGCCAGCAGCCGGGTAGGGGTTGGAGGCTACACCTTC.

The chain recombines TRBV12-5 with TRBJ1-1; D uncertain. The V end lost 0 bases, the J end lost 5 bases, and 7 bases lay between the germline ends. Germline V gives CDR1 LGHNT, CDR2 FRNRAP. The CDR3 contains 13 residues. CDR3: CASGLVVGTEAFF. DNA of the CDR3: TGTGCTAGTGGTTTGGTGGTCGGAACTGAAGCTTTCTTT.

As DNA, the CDR3 is TGCGCCAGCAGCGTTCAGGGGGCTCTAACTATCGATGAGCAGTTCTTC. Protein sequence: CASSVQGALTIDEQFF. This chain connects TRBV5-1 to TRBJ2-1; TRBD1 matches 8 bases. The CDR3 extends over 16 amino acids. V trimming: 4 bases; J trimming: 8 bases; junction bases outside the gene matches: 14. Germline lookup yields CDR1 SGHRS and CDR2 YFSETQ.

This clone was found a few times. The gene calls are TRBV2 and TRBJ2-7, with 7 bases identical to TRBD2. With V trimmed by 6 bases and J by 2 bases, 7 bases remained unmatched. The V gene's germline CDR1 is SNHLY and CDR2 FYNNEI. The CDR3 contains 14 residues. CDR3 residues: CASSSGEGTYEQYF. The CDR3 DNA is TGTGCCAGCAGCTCTGGGGAGGGGACCTACGAGCAGTACTTC. Full variable domain (missing parts from reference TRBV2 and TRBJ2-7): EPEVTQTPSHQVTQMGQEVILRCVPISNHLYFYWYRQILGQKVEFLVSFYNNEISEKSEIFDDQFSVERPDGSNFTLKIRSTKLEDSAMYFCASSSGEGTYEQYFGPGTRLTVT.

The rearrangement joins TRBV11-2 to TRBJ2-1; 7 positions match TRBD1. V was clipped by 6 bases and J by 10 bases; unmatched bases: 12. Germline V lookup: CDR1 SGHAT, CDR2 FQNNGV. The CDR3 has 14 amino acids. The CDR3 loop is CASSPAEGAWEQFF. Here the CDR3 DNA reads TGTGCCAGCAGTCCCGCCGAGGGGGCCTGGGAGCAGTTCTTC.

V is TRBV11-2 and J is TRBJ2-7; D is unresolved. Germline V gene sequence: CDR1 SGHAT, CDR2 FQNNGV. V was clipped by 0 bases and J by 2 bases, with 8 bases between them. This CDR3 region has 14 residues. The CDR3 here is CASSLDSSAYEQYF. CDR3 in DNA: TGTGCCAGCAGCTTAGATTCGTCAGCCTACGAGCAGTACTTC. Together with reference TRBV11-2 and TRBJ2-7, the CDR3 gives the full variable domain: EAGVAQSPRYKIIEKRQSVAFWCNPISGHATLYWYQQILGQGPKLLIQFQNNGVVDDSQLPKDRFSAERLKGVDSTLKIQPAKLEDSAVYLCASSLDSSAYEQYFGPGTRLTVT.